Presented here are 8 T cell receptor beta chains from one specimen sequenced in a study of blood T cell repertoires in COVID-19. Produced via immunoSEQ multiplex PCR; TCRdb's table is partial and in-frame only. The sample lists 95,000 to 120,000 clones, more than 70% occurring once. The material sequenced was peripheral blood. All receptors derive from a woman aged 55-70 years with COVID-19, enrolled during active disease.

This chain joins TRBV7-3 and TRBJ2-5, with 7 positions matching TRBD1. J gave up 5 bases and V 5 bases, and 11 bases lay outside the gene matches. The CDR3 consists of 15 residues. Germline V CDR1 and CDR2: SGHTA, FQGTGA. Here the CDR3 reads CASSSTGTVEETQYF. The CDR3 DNA sequence: TGTGCCAGCAGCAGCACAGGGACAGTTGAGGAGACCCAGTACTTC. Combining the CDR3 with reference TRBV7-3 and TRBJ2-5 gives the whole variable domain GAGVSQTPSNKVTEKGKYVELRCDPISGHTALYWYRQSLGQGPEFLIYFQGTGAADDSGLPNDRFFAVRPEGSVSTLKIQRTERGDSAVYLCASSSTGTVEETQYFGPGTRLLVL.

The chain carries TRBV14 and TRBJ1-2; TRBD1 matches 7 bases. CDR1 and CDR2 from the germline V gene are SGHDN and FVKESK. This CDR3 comprises 13 residues. The trim removed 3 bases at V and 4 bases at J, leaving 2 bases unmatched. CDR3 DNA: TGTGCCAGCAGCCATGGACAGGTCTATGGCTACACCTTC. Translating gives CASSHGQVYGYTF.

The rearrangement joins TRBV5-1 to TRBJ2-3; D might be TRBD2 (5 bases). CDR3 length equals 15 residues. The germline gives CDR1 SGHRS, CDR2 YFSETQ. V lost 5 bases, J lost 6 bases, and 19 bases lay in between. The CDR3 sequence: CASRSGIASVDTQYF. The CDR3 coding sequence is TGCGCCAGCAGGAGCGGAATAGCAAGTGTGGATACGCAGTATTTT.

This chain links TRBV5-8 with TRBJ1-2; TRBD1 matches 11 bases. This CDR3 contains 14 residues. CDR1 and CDR2 from the germline V gene are SGHTS and YDEGEE. V lost 4 bases, J lost 6 bases, and 5 bases stayed unmatched. The CDR3 nucleotides read TGTGCCAGCAGCCTTCGGACAGGGGGCCATGGCTACACCTTC. Amino acids: CASSLRTGGHGYTF.

The rearrangement links TRBV7-9 to TRBJ2-7; 12 bases align to TRBD1. From germline, CDR1 is SEHNR and CDR2 FQNEAQ (reference sequence). This CDR3 region has 15 residues. With 2 bases clipped from V and 2 bases from J, the junction kept 1 base outside the gene matches. As DNA, the CDR3 is TGTGCCAGCAGCTTAAGGGACAGGGGGCCCTACGAGCAGTACTTC. Translated: CASSLRDRGPYEQYF.

The genes are TRBV9 and TRBJ1-1; no firm D call. CDR3 length: 14 amino acids. V was pared by 1 base and J by 6 bases, with 13 bases between. Looked up from germline, CDR1 is SGDLS and CDR2 is YYNGEE. This CDR3 is CASSVSGGTPEAFF. The CDR3 DNA reads TGTGCCAGCAGCGTATCCGGCGGAACCCCTGAAGCTTTCTTT.

This chain connects TRBV18 to TRBJ2-1; D possibly corresponds to TRBD1 (5 bases). This CDR3 spans 13 amino acids. V dropped 3 bases and J dropped 5 bases, with 8 bases sitting between them. Germline values: CDR1 KGHSH, CDR2 LQKENI. CDR3 sequence (DNA): TGTGCCAGCTCACCGGGGCCTAACAATGAGCAGTTCTTC. Protein sequence: CASSPGPNNEQFF.

The rearrangement links TRBV18 to TRBJ1-2; 10 bases match TRBD1. V lost 3 bases, J lost 4 bases, and 5 bases stayed unmatched. Germline lookup yields CDR1 KGHSH and CDR2 LQKENI. This CDR3 comprises 15 residues. Here the CDR3 DNA reads TGTGCCAGCTCACCTCGACAGGGGGCGTTCTATGGCTACACCTTC. This codes for CASSPRQGAFYGYTF.